This T cell receptor beta chain was captured in a study of cytomegalovirus exposure and HLA in healthy donors. Study-level results: Investigators reported 164 TCR beta chains as tied to cytomegalovirus. In the approximately 120 validation repertoires, a later analysis found that first-cohort TCR clusters tended to co-occur. In vitro, three CMV-associated chains proved specific for CMV antigens.

Repertoires were generated with immunoSEQ multiplex PCR, while TCRdb's copy carries only in-frame clones and drops some. The data show about 49,000 clones, around nine tenths seen once. For this clone: Its antigen is currently unknown.

Germline V gene sequence: CDR1 LGHNA, CDR2 YNFKEQ. V shed 1 base and J shed 4 bases, with 5 bases lying between them. This CDR3 spans 12 amino acids. The clonotype originates from a young man in good health and CMV-seronegative. The chain combines TRBV4-2 with TRBJ2-7; D not resolved. The sequenced sample consisted of PBMCs. CDR3 nucleotides: TGTGCCAGCAGCCAAGCGGGTTACGAGCAGTACTTC. Protein: CASSQAGYEQYF.